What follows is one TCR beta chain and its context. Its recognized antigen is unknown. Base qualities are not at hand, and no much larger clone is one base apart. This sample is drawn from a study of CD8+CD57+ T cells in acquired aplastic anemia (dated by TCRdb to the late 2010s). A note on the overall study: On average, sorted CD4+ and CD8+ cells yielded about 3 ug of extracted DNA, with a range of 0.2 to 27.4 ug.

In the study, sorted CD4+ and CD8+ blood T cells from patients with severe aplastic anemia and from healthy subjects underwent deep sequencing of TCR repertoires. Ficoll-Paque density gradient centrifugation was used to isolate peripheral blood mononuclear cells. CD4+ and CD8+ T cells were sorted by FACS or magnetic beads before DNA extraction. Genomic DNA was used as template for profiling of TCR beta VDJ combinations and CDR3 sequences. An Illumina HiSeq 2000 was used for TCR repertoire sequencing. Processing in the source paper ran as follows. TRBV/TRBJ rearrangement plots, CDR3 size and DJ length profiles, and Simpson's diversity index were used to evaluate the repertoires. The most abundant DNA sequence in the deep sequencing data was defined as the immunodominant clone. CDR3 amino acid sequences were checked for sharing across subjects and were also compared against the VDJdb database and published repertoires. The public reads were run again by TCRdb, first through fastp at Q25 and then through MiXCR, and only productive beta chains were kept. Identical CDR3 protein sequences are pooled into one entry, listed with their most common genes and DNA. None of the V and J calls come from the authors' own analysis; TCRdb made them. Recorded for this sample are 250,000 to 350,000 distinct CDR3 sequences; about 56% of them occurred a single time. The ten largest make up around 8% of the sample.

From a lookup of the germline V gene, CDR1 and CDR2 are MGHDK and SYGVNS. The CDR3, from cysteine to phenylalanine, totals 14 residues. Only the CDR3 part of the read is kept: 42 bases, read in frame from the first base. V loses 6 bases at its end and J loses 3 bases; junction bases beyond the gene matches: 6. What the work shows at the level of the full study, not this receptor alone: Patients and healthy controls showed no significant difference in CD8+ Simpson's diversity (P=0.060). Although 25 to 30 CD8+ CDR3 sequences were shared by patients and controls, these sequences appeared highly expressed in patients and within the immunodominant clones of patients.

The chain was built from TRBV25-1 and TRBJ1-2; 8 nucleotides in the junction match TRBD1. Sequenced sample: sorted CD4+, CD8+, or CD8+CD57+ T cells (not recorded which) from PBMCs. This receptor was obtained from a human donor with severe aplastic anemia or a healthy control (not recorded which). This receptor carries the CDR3 CASSLTGVDYGYTF. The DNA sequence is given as TGTGCCAGCAGCCTGACAGGGGTCGACTATGGCTACACCTTC.